A selection of T cell receptor beta chains follows, all from one sample in a study of blood T cells in healthy people across ages. TCRdb analysed the 5' RACE reads with MiXCR anew, one entry per CDR3 protein. This table holds fewer than 900,000 distinct CDR3 sequences, roughly 44% found once. Sequenced material: blood. These receptors were collected from a woman aged 55-69 years in good health. Both conserved end residues are part of each CDR3.

CATSDSSGSSYGYTF,TRBV24-1,TRBJ1-2
CASSPRGTVGAYEQYF,TRBV14,TRBJ2-7
CASSVEGGRHNEQFF,TRBV9,TRBJ2-1
CASSVAASAWSGDTEAFF,TRBV9,TRBJ1-1
CASSTGASTDTQYF,TRBV11-3,TRBJ2-3
CSARDIFGDSPAYEQYF,TRBV20-1,TRBJ2-7
CASSVSGISYEQYF,TRBV27,TRBJ2-7
CASSQVEGVQYF,TRBV3-1,TRBJ2-7
CSAREGGRAFNQPQHF,TRBV20-1,TRBJ1-5
CASSQDGDLTLGGNTDTQYF,TRBV4-3,TRBJ2-3
CASSRGTRIDTQYF,TRBV18,TRBJ2-3
CASSLGRSGGQEAQYF,TRBV11-2,TRBJ2-5
CASSLRPDTDTQYF,TRBV11-2,TRBJ2-3
CASSPTGNLQETQYF,TRBV7-9,TRBJ2-5
CSARIDRYNEQFF,TRBV20-1,TRBJ2-1
CSAPMGAGPYEQYF,TRBV20-1,-
CSVTLSSGANVLTF,TRBV29-1,TRBJ2-6
CASSPHSDTQYF,TRBV25-1,TRBJ2-3
CASSYLPGLADPRADTQYF,TRBV6-5,TRBJ2-3
CASSPRQGYGYTF,TRBV6-5,TRBJ1-2
CASSPSTGANTEAFF,TRBV5-1,TRBJ1-1
CASGLAGETGELFF,TRBV9,TRBJ2-2
CASSRKVQRDVTGELFF,TRBV7-2,TRBJ2-2
CSARDQRGIINQPQHF,TRBV20-1,TRBJ1-5
CASNPSQGEQFF,TRBV2,TRBJ2-1
CASSLAGLAGDTQYF,TRBV7-3,TRBJ2-3
CSADPGLGVSYNEQFF,TRBV20-1,TRBJ2-1
CAGHSGSQYF,TRBV2,TRBJ2-5
CATADSLWGYTF,TRBV24-1,TRBJ1-2
CASSLIYFDTGELFF,TRBV7-8,TRBJ2-2
CASSVGGTANTGELFF,TRBV9,TRBJ2-2
CVSSQGREGWNEQFF,TRBV3-1,TRBJ2-1
CATSVGGFQYF,TRBV24-1,TRBJ2-5
CASSLDHLYTEAFF,TRBV7-9,TRBJ1-1
CASSPKSGGDYGYTF,TRBV7-3,TRBJ1-2
CASSYPGLQVGGANVLTF,TRBV6-5,TRBJ2-6
CASRTARLAGGRGHEQFF,TRBV6-1,TRBJ2-1
CASSLAGRPYNEQYF,TRBV5-6,-
CASSLIGLSINEQFF,TRBV11-2,TRBJ2-1
CASSPLTSGAPYNEQFF,TRBV25-1,TRBJ2-1
CATSGRPNYEQYF,TRBV24-1,TRBJ2-7
CASSSTGPVVSPLHF,TRBV5-1,TRBJ1-6
CASSSTQGARDQPRHF,TRBV6-5,TRBJ1-5
CAWSVQRGSNEQFF,TRBV30,TRBJ2-1
CASSLQGANGETQYF,TRBV7-3,TRBJ2-5
CSVVDRPNTEAFF,TRBV29-1,TRBJ1-1
CASSVVGGETQFF,TRBV9,-
CATSDNEGGPGAQHF,TRBV24-1,TRBJ1-5
CASSLAGGNVDTQYF,TRBV7-2,TRBJ2-3
CASTPGEGSTDTQYF,TRBV28,TRBJ2-3
CSARTVSTDTQYF,TRBV20-1,TRBJ2-3
CASSIGTSGITSTDTQYF,TRBV27,TRBJ2-3
CASSPRAAYGYTF,TRBV12-3/TRBV12-4,TRBJ1-2
CSARLFHLTESGANVLTF,TRBV20-1,TRBJ2-6
CASSFGTEPYGYTF,TRBV5-6,TRBJ1-2
CATSPEMGTSGQETQYF,TRBV24-1,TRBJ2-5
CASSLTSGGTYGQFF,TRBV6-2/TRBV6-3,TRBJ2-1
CASSVAGTGEETQYF,TRBV6-2/TRBV6-3,TRBJ2-5